This T cell receptor (beta chain) appears in the sequencing data of a study of blood T cells in healthy people across ages. With a J-beta primer mix and a sample-barcoded 5' primer, a second PCR ran 7 to 11 cycles. Each cDNA molecule, via a template-switch adaptor with 12 random nucleotides, was tagged. From the 5' RACE reads, TCRdb called clonotypes with MiXCR, one entry per CDR3 protein. The sample lists fewer than 950,000 distinct CDR3 sequences; 53% were seen once. As for this clonotype: Its antigen is not known.

Study-wide results and limits: Among T cells, TCR beta diversity per million cells dropped roughly linearly as age rose.

There were at least 5.5 micrograms of total RNA extracted from every sample. Trimming took 5 bases from V and 0 from J, leaving 25 bases between them. The CDR3 is 19 residues long. Germline assignment: CDR1 SGHTA and CDR2 FQGTGA. Sequenced sample: blood. The TCR comes from a man at least 80 years old in good health. The genes are TRBV7-3 and TRBJ2-5, with D possibly called TRBD1 or TRBD2 (6 bases each). The DNA of the CDR3 is TGTGCCAGCAGCCGGGTGCCTTGGAGGGGCGGGACAAACCAAGAGACCCAGTACTTC. The encoded protein is CASSRVPWRGGTNQETQYF.